This TCR beta chain originates from a study of sequential checkpoint blockade in melanoma. Treatment of the sample: randomized to nivolumab then ipilimumab (arm A) or the reverse (arm B). TCRdb's table, derived via immunoSEQ multiplex PCR, lists solely in-frame clones and lacks some. This sample carries approximately 37,000 clones, approximately 84% of them seen once, and the ten largest clones take around 6%. Germline CDR1 LGHNA, CDR2 YNFKEQ. V trimming: 2 bases; J trimming: 3 bases; junction bases outside the gene matches: 8. The CDR3 spans 17 residues. The chain uses TRBV4-2 and TRBJ2-2, with 8 bases matching TRBD1. The source material was CD8+ T cells sorted from blood (inferred from file names), sampled from a patient given nivolumab and ipilimumab in sequence. This TCR was recovered from a human donor with melanoma. The CDR3 sequence: CASSQIVRGPDTGELFF. The CDR3 nucleotides read TGTGCCAGCAGCCAAATCGTCAGGGGGCCCGACACCGGGGAGCTGTTTTTT.